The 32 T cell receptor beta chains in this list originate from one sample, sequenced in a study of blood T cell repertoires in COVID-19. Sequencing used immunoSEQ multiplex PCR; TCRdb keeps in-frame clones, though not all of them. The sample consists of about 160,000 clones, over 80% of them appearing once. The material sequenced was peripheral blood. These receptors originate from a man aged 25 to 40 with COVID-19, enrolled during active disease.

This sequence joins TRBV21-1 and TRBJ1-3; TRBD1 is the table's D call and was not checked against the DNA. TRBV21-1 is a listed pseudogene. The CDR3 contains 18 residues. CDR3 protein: CASSGVGTAYGSGNTIYF. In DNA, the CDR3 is TGTGCCAGCAGCGGGGTCGGGACAGCCTACGGTTCTGGAAACACCATATATTTT.

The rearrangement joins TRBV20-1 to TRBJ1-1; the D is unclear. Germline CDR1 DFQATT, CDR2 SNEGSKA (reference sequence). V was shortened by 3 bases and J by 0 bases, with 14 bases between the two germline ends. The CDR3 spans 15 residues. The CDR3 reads CSASRGSLLNTEAFF. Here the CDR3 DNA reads TGCAGTGCTAGTAGAGGCAGCCTTTTGAACACTGAAGCTTTCTTT.

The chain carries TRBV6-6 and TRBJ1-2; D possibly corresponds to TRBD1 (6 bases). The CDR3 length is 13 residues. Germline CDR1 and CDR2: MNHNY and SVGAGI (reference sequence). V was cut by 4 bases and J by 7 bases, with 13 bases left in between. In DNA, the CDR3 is TGTGCCAGCAGTTTCGACAGGAAGGGTGGCTACACCTTC. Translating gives CASSFDRKGGYTF.

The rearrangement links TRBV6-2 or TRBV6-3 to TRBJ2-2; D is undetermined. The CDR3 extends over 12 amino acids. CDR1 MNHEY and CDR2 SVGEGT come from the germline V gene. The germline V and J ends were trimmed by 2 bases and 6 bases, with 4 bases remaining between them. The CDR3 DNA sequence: TGTGCCAGCAGTTACCCGGCCGGGGAGCTGTTTTTT. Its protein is CASSYPAGELFF.

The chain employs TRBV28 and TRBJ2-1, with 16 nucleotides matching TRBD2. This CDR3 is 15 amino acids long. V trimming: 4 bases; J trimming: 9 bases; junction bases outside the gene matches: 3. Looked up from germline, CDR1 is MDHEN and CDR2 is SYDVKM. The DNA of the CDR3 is TGTGCCAGCAGTTCGGGACTAGCGGGAGGGGGTGAGCAGTTCTTC. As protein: CASSSGLAGGGEQFF. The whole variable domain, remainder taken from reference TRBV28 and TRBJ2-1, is DVKVTQSSRYLVKRTGEKVFLECVQDMDHENMFWYRQDPGLGLRLIYFSYDVKMKEKGDIPEGYSVSREKKERFSLILESASTNQTSMYLCASSSGLAGGGEQFFGPGTRLTVL.

This CDR3 is CASSTADRFGYGYTF. The CDR3 coding sequence is TGTGCCAGCAGCACAGCCGACAGGTTCGGCTATGGCTACACCTTC. The chain recombines TRBV7-2 with TRBJ1-2; perhaps TRBD1 as D (6 bases). Germline V gene sequence: CDR1 SGHTA, CDR2 FQGNSA. The V and J ends lost 5 bases and 4 bases respectively, with 17 bases between them. This CDR3 contains 15 residues.

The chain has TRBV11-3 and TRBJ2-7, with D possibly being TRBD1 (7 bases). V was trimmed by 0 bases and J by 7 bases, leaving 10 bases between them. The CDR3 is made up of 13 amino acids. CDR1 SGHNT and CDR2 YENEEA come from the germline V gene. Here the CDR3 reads CASSLDRGREQYF. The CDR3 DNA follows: TGTGCCAGCAGCTTAGACAGGGGGAGGGAGCAGTACTTC.

CDR3 sequence: CSVAKGLAGPTYEQYF. The CDR3 region has the DNA TGCAGCGTAGCAAAGGGACTAGCGGGACCTACCTACGAGCAGTACTTC. The chain joins TRBV29-1 to TRBJ2-7, with TRBD2 matching over 13 bases. Germline V gene lookup returns CDR1 SQVTM and CDR2 ANQGSEA. The J segment lost 2 bases and the V segment lost 6 bases, leaving 10 bases of the junction unmatched. CDR3 length equals 16 residues.

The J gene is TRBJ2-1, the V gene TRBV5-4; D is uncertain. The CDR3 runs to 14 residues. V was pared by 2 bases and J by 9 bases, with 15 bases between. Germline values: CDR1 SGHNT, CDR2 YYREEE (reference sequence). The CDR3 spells CASSFNAGLGEQFF. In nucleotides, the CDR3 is TGTGCCAGCAGCTTTAACGCTGGGCTCGGTGAGCAGTTCTTC.

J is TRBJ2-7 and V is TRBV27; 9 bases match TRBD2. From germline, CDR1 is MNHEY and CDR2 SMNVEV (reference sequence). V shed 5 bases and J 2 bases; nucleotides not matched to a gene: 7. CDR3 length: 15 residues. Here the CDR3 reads CASSPSGLATYEQYF. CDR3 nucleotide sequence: TGTGCCAGCAGTCCCTCGGGACTAGCAACCTACGAGCAGTACTTC.

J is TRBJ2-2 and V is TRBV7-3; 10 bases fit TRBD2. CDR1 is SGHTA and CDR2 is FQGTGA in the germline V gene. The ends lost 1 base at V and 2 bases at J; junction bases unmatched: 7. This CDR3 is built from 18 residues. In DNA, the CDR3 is TGTGCCAGCAGCTTAAACCCAGTAGCGGGAGGTAACACCGGGGAGCTGTTTTTT. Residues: CASSLNPVAGGNTGELFF.

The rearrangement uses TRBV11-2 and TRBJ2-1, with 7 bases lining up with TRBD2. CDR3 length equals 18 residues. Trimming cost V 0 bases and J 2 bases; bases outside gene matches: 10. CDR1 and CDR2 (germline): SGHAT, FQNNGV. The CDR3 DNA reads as TGTGCCAGCAGCTTAGAGACTAGCCGAAAGGGACCCTACAATGAGCAGTTCTTC. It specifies CASSLETSRKGPYNEQFF. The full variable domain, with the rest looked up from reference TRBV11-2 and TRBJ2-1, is EAGVAQSPRYKIIEKRQSVAFWCNPISGHATLYWYQQILGQGPKLLIQFQNNGVVDDSQLPKDRFSAERLKGVDSTLKIQPAKLEDSAVYLCASSLETSRKGPYNEQFFGPGTRLTVL.

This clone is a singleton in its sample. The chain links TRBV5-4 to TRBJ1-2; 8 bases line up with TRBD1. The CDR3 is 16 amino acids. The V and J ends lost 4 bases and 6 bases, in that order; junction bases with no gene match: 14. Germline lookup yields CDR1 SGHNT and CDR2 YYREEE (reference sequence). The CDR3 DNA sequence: TGTGCCAGCAGCCCAGGACAGGGAGAAAGAAGTCATGGCTACACCTTC. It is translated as CASSPGQGERSHGYTF.

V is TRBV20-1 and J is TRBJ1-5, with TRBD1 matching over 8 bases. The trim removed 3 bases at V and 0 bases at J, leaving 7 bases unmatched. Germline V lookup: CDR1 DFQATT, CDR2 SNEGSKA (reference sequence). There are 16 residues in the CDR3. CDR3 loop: CSASRQGTYSNQPQHF. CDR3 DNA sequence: TGCAGTGCTAGTAGACAGGGGACCTATAGCAATCAGCCCCAGCATTTT.

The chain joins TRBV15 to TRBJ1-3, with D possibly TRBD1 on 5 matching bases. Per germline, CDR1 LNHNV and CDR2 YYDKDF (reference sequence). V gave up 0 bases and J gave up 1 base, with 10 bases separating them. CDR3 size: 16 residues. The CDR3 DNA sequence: TGTGCCACCAGCAGAGATCAGGGTTCGTCTGGAAACACCATATATTTT. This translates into CATSRDQGSSGNTIYF.

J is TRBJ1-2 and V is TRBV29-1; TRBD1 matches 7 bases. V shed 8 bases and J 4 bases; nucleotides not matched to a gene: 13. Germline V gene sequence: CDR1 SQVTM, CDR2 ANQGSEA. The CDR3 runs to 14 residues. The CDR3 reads CSCGDDRDAYGYTF. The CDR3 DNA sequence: TGCAGCTGTGGAGACGACAGGGATGCCTATGGCTACACCTTC.

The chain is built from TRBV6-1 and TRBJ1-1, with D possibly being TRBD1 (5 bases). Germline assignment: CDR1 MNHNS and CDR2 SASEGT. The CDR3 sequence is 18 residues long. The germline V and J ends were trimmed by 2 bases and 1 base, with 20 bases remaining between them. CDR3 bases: TGTGCCAGCAGTGAACGTTGGATCGTGGGGCTCACGAACACTGAAGCTTTCTTT. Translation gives CASSERWIVGLTNTEAFF.

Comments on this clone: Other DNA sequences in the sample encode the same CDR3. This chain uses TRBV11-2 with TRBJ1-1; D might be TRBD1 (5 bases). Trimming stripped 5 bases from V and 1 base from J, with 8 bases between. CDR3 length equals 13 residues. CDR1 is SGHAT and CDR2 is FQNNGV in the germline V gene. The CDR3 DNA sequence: TGTGCCAGCAGCCTCGGACAGAACACTGAAGCTTTCTTT. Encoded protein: CASSLGQNTEAFF.

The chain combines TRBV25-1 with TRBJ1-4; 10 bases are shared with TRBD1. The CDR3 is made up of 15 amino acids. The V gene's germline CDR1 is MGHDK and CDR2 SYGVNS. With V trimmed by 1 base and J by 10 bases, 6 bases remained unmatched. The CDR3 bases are TGTGCCAGCAGTGAATCGGGGACAGGGGTTCGAAAACTGTTTTTT. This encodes CASSESGTGVRKLFF. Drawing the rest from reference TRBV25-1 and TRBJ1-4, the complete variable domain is EADIYQTPRYLVIGTGKKITLECSQTMGHDKMYWYQQDPGMELHLIHYSYGVNSTEKGDLSSESTVSRIRTEHFPLTLESARPSHTSQYLCASSESGTGVRKLFFGSGTQLSVL.

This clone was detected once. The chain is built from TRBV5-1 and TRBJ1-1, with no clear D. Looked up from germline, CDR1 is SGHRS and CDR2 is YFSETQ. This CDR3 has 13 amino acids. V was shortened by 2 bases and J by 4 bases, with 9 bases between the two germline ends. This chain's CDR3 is CASSFWGGTEAFF. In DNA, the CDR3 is TGCGCCAGCAGCTTTTGGGGAGGCACTGAAGCTTTCTTT. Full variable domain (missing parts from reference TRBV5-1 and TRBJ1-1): KAGVTQTPRYLIKTRGQQVTLSCSPISGHRSVSWYQQTPGQGLQFLFEYFSETQRNKGNFPGRFSGRQFSNSRSEMNVSTLELGDSALYLCASSFWGGTEAFFGQGTRLTVV.

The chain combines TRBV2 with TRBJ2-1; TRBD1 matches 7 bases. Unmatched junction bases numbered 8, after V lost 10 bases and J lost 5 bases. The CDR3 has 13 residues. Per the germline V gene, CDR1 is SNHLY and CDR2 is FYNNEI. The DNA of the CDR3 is TGTGCCACCCTATATGACAGGGACAATGAGCAGTTCTTC. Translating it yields CATLYDRDNEQFF.

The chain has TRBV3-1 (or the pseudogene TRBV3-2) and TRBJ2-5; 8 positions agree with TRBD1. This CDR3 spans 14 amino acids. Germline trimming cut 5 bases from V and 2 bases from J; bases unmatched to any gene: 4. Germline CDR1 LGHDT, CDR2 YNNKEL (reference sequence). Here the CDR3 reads CASSDRGAQETQYF. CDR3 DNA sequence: TGTGCCAGCAGCGACAGGGGCGCTCAAGAGACCCAGTACTTC.

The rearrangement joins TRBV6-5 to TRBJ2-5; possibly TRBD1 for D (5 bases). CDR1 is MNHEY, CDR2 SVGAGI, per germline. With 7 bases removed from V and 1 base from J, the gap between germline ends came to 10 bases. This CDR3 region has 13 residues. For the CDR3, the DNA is TGTGCCAGCACGCGGACACCCCAAGAGACCCAGTACTTC. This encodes CASTRTPQETQYF.

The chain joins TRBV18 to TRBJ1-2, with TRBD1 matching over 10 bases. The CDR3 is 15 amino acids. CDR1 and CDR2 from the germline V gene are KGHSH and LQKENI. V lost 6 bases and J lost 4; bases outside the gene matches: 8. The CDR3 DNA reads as TGTGCCAGCTCGGAGGGACAGGGGCTGAGCTATGGCTACACCTTC. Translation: CASSEGQGLSYGYTF.

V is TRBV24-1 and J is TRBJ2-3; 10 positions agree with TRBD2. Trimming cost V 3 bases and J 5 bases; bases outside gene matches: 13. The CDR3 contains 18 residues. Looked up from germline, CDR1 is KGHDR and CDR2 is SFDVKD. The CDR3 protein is CATSDVDPLAGIQDTQYF. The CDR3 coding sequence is TGTGCCACCAGTGATGTAGACCCACTAGCGGGGATACAAGATACGCAGTATTTT.

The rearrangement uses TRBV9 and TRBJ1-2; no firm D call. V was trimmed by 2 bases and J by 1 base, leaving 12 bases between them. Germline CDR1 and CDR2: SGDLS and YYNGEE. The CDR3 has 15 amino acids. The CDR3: CASSVEQTLNYGYTF. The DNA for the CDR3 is TGTGCCAGCAGCGTTGAACAAACCCTTAACTATGGCTACACCTTC. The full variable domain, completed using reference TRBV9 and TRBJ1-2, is DSGVTQTPKHLITATGQRVTLRCSPRSGDLSVYWYQQSLDQGLQFLIQYYNGEERAKGNILERFSAQQFPDLHSELNLSSLELGDSALYFCASSVEQTLNYGYTFGSGTRLTVV.

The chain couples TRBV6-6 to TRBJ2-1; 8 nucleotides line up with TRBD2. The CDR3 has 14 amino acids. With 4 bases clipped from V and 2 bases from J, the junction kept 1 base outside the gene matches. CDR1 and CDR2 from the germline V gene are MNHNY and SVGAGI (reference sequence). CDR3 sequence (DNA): TGTGCCAGCAGTTCTAGCGGGCCCTACAATGAGCAGTTCTTC. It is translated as CASSSSGPYNEQFF.

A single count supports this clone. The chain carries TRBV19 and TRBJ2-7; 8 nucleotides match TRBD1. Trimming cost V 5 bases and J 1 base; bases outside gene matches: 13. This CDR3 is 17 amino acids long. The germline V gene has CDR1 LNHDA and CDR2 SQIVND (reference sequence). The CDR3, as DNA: TGTGCCAGTAGTTCCGCCCAGTCCGGGACAGGTTCCTACGAGCAGTACTTC. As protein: CASSSAQSGTGSYEQYF.

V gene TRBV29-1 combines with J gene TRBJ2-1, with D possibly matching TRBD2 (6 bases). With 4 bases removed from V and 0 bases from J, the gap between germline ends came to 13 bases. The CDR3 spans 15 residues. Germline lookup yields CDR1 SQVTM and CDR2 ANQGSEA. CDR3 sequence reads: CSVAGLVGSYNEQFF. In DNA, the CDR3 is TGCAGCGTTGCGGGACTGGTGGGCTCCTACAATGAGCAGTTCTTC.

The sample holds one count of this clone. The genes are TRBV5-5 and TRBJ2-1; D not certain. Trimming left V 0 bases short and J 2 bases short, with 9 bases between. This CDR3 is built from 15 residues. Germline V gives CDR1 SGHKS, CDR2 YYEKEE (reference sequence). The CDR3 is CASSLGPGTYNEQFF. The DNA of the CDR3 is TGTGCCAGCAGCTTGGGTCCAGGAACCTACAATGAGCAGTTCTTC.

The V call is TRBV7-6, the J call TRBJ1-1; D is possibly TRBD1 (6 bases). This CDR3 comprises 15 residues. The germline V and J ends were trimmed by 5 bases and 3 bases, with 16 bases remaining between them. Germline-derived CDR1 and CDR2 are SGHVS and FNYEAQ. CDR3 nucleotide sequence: TGTGCCAGCAGCGGAGCGGGGGCGCAGGACACTGAAGCTTTCTTT. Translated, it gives CASSGAGAQDTEAFF. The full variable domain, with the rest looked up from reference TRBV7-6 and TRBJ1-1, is GAGVSQSPRYKVTKRGQDVALRCDPISGHVSLYWYRQALGQGPEFLTYFNYEAQQDKSGLPNDRFSAERPEGSISTLTIQRTEQRDSAMYRCASSGAGAQDTEAFFGQGTRLTVV.

The CDR3 reads CASSLGQNYGYTF. In DNA, the CDR3 is TGTGCCAGCAGCTTGGGACAGAACTATGGCTACACCTTC. J is TRBJ1-2 and V is TRBV5-6; perhaps TRBD1 as D (5 bases). Trimming stripped 0 bases from V and 2 bases from J, with 5 bases between. The CDR3 consists of 13 residues. Germline loops: CDR1 SGHDT, CDR2 YYEEEE.